This passage covers 3 T cell receptor beta chains from one sample sequenced in a study of graft-versus-host responses after intestinal transplantation. Their cognate antigens are unknown. Sequenced by immunoSEQ multiplex PCR; TCRdb stores in-frame clones only, minus some. Here the sample spans more than 95,000 clones, 93% being singletons. Sequencing used unstimulated CD8+ T cells sorted from spleen or lymph node cells, obtained before intestinal transplant. Receptor source: a human donor who received an intestinal transplant.

The gene calls are TRBV2 and TRBJ2-7, with unresolved D. Germline V gives CDR1 SNHLY, CDR2 FYNNEI. CDR3 size: 13 residues. The V end was cut by 0 bases, the J end by 6 bases, with 9 bases between. The CDR3 spells CASSEARFGEQYF. Written as DNA, the CDR3 is TGTGCCAGCAGTGAAGCGCGGTTCGGCGAGCAGTACTTC.

This chain links TRBV4-1 with TRBJ1-1; TRBD1 is a possible D gene (6 bases). This CDR3 is 15 amino acids long. In germline, CDR1 is MGHRA, CDR2 YSYEKL. Trimming pared 2 bases from V and 2 bases from J, leaving 12 bases between. In nucleotides, the CDR3 is TGCGCCAGCAGCCAACCGCCGGGACAAAACACTGAAGCTTTCTTT. This translates into CASSQPPGQNTEAFF.

This chain links TRBV7-9 with TRBJ2-2; D gene uncertain. Germline V gives CDR1 SEHNR, CDR2 FQNEAQ (reference sequence). Trimming shortened V by 3 bases and J by 2 bases, and 1 base separated the two germline ends. The CDR3 contains 12 residues. The CDR3 spells CASSFNTGELFF. CDR3 nucleotide sequence: TGTGCCAGCAGCTTTAACACCGGGGAGCTGTTTTTT.